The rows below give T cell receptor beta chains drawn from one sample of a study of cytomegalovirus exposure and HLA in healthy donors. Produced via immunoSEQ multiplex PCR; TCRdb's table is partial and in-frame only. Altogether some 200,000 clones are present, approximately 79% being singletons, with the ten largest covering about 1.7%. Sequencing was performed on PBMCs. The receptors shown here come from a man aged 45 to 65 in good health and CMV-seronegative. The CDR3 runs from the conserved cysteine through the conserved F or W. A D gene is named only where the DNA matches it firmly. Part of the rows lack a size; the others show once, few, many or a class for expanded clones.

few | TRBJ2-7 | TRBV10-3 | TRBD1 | CAISGPVRQGPSYEQYF | TGTGCCATCAGTGGCCCCGTCCGACAGGGCCCCTCCTACGAGCAGTACTTC
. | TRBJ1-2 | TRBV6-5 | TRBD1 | CASSYSTGVRGYTF | TGTGCCAGCAGTTACTCCACAGGGGTGAGAGGCTACACCTTC
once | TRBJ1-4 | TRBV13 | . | CASSQRREKLFF | TGTGCCAGCAGCCAACGCAGGGAAAAACTGTTTTTT
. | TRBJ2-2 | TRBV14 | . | CASSQGGLHTGELFF | TGTGCCAGCAGCCAAGGGGGACTTCACACCGGGGAGCTGTTTTTT
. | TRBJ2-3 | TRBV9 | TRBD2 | CASSVSSAGGSDTQYF | TGTGCCAGCAGCGTAAGCTCGGCGGGAGGCTCAGATACGCAGTATTTT
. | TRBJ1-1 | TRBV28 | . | CASSLPYGGGRDTEAFF | TGTGCCAGCAGTTTACCGTACGGGGGGGGGCGCGACACTGAAGCTTTCTTT
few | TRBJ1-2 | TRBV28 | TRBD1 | CASRQTKQGLVGYTF | TGTGCCAGCAGGCAGACTAAACAGGGGCTAGTTGGCTACACCTTC
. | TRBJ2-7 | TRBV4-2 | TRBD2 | CASSQDTSESSYEQYF | TGTGCCAGCAGCCAAGATACTAGCGAGAGCTCCTACGAGCAGTACTTC
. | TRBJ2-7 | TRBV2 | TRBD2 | CASSESLAGGPRRYF | TGTGCCAGCAGTGAGTCACTAGCGGGAGGGCCGAGACGGTACTTC
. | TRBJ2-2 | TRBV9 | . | CASSVAGGTGELFF | TGTGCCAGCAGCGTAGCCGGGGGCACCGGGGAGCTGTTTTTT
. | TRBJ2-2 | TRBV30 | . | CAWSPPRTVNTGELFF | TGTGCCTGGAGTCCCCCCCGGACAGTTAACACCGGGGAGCTGTTTTTT
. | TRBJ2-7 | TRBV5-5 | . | CASSLTGSLGTYEQYF | TGTGCCAGCAGCTTGACAGGGTCTTTAGGAACCTACGAGCAGTACTTC
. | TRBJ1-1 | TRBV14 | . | CASSQAGGNTEAFF | TGTGCCAGCAGCCAGGCGGGCGGGAACACTGAAGCTTTCTTT
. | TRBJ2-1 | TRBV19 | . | CASSTLSRGLSYNEQFF | TGTGCCAGTAGTACCCTCTCCCGCGGACTTTCCTACAATGAGCAGTTCTTC
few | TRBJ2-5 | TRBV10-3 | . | CAISERGETQYF | TGTGCCATCAGTGAGCGAGGAGAGACCCAGTACTTC
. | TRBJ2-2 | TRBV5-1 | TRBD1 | CASSFDRGRGGELFF | TGCGCCAGCAGCTTCGACAGGGGTCGGGGCGGGGAGCTGTTTTTT